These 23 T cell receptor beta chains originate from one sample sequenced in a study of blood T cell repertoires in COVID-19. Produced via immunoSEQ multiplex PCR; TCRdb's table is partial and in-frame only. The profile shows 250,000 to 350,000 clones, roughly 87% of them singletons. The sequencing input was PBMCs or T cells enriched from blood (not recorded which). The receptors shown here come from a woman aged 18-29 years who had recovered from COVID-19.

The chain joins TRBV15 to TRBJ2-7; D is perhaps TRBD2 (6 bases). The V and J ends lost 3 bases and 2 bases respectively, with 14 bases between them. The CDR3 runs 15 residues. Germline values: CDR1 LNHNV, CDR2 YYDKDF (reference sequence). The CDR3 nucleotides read TGTGCCACCAGCAGGTCCCTTAGCGGCCCCTACGAGCAGTACTTC. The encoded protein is CATSRSLSGPYEQYF.

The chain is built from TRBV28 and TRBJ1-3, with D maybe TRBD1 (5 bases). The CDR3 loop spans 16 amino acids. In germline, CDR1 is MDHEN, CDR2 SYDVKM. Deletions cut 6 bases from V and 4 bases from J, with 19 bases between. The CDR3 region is CASSQHPARAGNTIYF. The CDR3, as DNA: TGTGCCAGCAGCCAACACCCTGCCAGGGCCGGAAACACCATATATTTT.

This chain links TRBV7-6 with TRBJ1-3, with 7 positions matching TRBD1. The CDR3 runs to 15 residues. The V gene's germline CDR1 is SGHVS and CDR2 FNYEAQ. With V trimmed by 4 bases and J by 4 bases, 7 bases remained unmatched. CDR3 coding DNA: TGTGCCAGCAGCTCCACCAGGGGGATAGGAAACACCATATATTTT. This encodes CASSSTRGIGNTIYF. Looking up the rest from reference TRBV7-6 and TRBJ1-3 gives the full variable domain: GAGVSQSPRYKVTKRGQDVALRCDPISGHVSLYWYRQALGQGPEFLTYFNYEAQQDKSGLPNDRFSAERPEGSISTLTIQRTEQRDSAMYRCASSSTRGIGNTIYFGEGSWLTVV.

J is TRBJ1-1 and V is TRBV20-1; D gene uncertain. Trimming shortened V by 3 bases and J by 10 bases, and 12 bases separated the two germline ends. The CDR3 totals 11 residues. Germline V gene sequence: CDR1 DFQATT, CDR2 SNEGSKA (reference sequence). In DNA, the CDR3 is TGCAGTGCTAGGCGGGGTAATGTAGCTTTCTTT. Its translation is CSARRGNVAFF.

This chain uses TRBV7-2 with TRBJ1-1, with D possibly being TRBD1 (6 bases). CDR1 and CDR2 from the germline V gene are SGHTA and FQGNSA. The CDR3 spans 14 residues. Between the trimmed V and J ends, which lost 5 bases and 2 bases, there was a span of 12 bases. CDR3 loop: CASSVRTVNTEAFF. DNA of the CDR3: TGTGCCAGCAGCGTGAGGACAGTCAACACTGAAGCTTTCTTT.

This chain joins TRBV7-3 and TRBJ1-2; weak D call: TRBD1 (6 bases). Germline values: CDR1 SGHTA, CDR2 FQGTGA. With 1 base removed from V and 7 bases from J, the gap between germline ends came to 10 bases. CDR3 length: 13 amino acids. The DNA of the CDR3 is TGTGCCAGCAGCTTAATAGGCAGGGGTGGCTACACCTTC. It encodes CASSLIGRGGYTF.

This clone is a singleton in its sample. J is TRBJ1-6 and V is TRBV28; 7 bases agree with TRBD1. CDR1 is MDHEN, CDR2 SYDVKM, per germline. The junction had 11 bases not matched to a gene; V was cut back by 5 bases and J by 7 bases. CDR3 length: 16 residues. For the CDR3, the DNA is TGTGCCAGCAGTCCGACAGGGTTGGGGGGCAATTCACCCCTCCACTTT. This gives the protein CASSPTGLGGNSPLHF.

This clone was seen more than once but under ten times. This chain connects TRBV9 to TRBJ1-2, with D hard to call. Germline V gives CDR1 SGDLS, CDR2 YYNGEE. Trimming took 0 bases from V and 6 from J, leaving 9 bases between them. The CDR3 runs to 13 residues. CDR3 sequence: CASSVDLINGYTF. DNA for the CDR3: TGTGCCAGCAGCGTAGACTTAATTAATGGCTACACCTTC.

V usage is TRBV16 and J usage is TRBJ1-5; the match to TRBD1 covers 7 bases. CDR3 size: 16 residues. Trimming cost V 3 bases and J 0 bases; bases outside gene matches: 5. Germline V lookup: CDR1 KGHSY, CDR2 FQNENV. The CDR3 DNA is TGTGCCAGCAGCCATTCGACAGGGATTAGCAATCAGCCCCAGCATTTT. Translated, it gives CASSHSTGISNQPQHF.

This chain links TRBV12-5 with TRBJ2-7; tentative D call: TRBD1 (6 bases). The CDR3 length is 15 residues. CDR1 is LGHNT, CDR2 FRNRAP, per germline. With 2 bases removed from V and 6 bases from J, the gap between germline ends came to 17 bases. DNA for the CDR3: TGTGCTAGTGGTTTGCTATCCCGACAGGTCGGCGAGCAGTACTTC. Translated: CASGLLSRQVGEQYF.

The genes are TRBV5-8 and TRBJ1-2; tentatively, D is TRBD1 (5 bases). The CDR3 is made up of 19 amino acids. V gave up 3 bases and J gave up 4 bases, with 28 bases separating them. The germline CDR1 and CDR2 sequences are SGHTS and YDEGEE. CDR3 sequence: CASSYSWTPGPSPSYGYTF. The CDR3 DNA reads TGTGCCAGCAGCTACAGTTGGACACCCGGTCCATCGCCCAGCTATGGCTACACCTTC.

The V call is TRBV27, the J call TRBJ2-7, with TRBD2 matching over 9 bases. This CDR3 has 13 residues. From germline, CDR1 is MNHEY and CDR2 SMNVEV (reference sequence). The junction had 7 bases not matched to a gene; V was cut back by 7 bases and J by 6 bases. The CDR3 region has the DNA TGTGCCAGCACACGGCGGGGGGGCAGCGAGCAGTACTTC. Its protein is CASTRRGGSEQYF.

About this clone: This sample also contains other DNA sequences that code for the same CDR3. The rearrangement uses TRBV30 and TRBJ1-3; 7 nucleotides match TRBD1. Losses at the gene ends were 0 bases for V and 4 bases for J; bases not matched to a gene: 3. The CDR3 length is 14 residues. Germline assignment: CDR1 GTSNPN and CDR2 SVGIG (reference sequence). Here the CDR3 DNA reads TGTGCCTGGAGTGTGACAGGGTTCGGAAACACCATATATTTT. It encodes CAWSVTGFGNTIYF.

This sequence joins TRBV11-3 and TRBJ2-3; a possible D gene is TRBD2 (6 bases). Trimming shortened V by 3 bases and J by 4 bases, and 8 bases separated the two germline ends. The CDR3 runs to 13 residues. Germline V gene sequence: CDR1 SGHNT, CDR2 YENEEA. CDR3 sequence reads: CASSLGGPDTQYF. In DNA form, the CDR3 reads TGTGCCAGCAGCTTGGGGGGACCAGATACGCAGTATTTT.

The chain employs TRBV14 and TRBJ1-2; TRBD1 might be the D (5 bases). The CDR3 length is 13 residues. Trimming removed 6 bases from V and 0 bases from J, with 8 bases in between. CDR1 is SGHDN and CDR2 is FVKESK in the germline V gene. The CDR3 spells CASSPRANYGYTF. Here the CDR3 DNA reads TGTGCCAGCAGTCCCAGGGCTAACTATGGCTACACCTTC.

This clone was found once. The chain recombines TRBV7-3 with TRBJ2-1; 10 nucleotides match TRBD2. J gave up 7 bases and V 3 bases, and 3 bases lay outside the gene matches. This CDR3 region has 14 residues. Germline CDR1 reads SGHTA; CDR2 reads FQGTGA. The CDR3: CASSFDSGRNEQFF. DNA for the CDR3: TGTGCCAGCAGCTTCGATAGCGGGAGGAATGAGCAGTTCTTC. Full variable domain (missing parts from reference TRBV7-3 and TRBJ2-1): GAGVSQTPSNKVTEKGKYVELRCDPISGHTALYWYRQSLGQGPEFLIYFQGTGAADDSGLPNDRFFAVRPEGSVSTLKIQRTERGDSAVYLCASSFDSGRNEQFFGPGTRLTVL.

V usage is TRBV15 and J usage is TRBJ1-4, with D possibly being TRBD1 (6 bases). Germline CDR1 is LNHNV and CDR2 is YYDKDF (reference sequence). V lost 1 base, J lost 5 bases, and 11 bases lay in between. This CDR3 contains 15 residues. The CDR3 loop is CATSRGSQGNEKLFF. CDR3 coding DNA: TGTGCCACCAGCAGAGGTTCCCAGGGGAATGAAAAACTGTTTTTT.

CDR3 protein: CASSPRGLQGSGANVLTF. CDR3 DNA sequence: TGTGCCAGCTCACCAAGGGGGCTACAGGGCTCTGGGGCCAACGTCCTGACTTTC. This chain connects TRBV18 to TRBJ2-6; TRBD1 agrees at 7 bases. V lost 2 bases and J lost 0; bases outside the gene matches: 7. The CDR3 is 18 residues long. CDR1 and CDR2 from the germline V gene are KGHSH and LQKENI.

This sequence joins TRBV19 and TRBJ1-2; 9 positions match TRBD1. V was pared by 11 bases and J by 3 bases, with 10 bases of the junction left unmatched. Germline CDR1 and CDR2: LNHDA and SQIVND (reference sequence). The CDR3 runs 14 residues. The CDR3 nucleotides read TGTGCCTGCTCCACAGGGGGCGCCGACTATGGCTACACCTTC. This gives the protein CACSTGGADYGYTF.

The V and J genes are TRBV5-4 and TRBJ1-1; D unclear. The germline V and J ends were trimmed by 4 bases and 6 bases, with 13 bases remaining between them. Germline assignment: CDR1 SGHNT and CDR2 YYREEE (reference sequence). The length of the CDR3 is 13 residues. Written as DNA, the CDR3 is TGTGCCAGCAGCCTCCCGACAATTGCTGAAGCTTTCTTT. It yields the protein CASSLPTIAEAFF.

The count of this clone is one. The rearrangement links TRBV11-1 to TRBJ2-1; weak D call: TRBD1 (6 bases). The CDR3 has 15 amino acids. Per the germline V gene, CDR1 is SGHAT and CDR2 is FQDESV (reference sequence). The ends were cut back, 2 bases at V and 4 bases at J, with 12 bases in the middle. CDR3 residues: CASSLSRTAYNEQFF. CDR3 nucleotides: TGTGCCAGCAGCTTATCTCGGACAGCTTACAATGAGCAGTTCTTC.

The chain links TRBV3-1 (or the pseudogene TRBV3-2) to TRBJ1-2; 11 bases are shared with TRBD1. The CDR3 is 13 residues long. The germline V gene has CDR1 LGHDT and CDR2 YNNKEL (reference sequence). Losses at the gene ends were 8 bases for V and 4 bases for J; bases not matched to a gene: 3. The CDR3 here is CASGQGASYGYTF. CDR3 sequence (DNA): TGTGCCAGCGGACAGGGGGCTTCCTATGGCTACACCTTC.

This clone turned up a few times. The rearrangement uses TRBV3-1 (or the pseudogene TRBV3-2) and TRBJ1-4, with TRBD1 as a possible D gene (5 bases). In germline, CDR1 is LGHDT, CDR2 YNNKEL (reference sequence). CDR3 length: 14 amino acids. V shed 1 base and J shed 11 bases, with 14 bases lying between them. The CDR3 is CASSQGLQGRKLFF. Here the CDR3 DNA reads TGTGCCAGCAGCCAAGGTCTCCAGGGTAGGAAACTGTTTTTT.